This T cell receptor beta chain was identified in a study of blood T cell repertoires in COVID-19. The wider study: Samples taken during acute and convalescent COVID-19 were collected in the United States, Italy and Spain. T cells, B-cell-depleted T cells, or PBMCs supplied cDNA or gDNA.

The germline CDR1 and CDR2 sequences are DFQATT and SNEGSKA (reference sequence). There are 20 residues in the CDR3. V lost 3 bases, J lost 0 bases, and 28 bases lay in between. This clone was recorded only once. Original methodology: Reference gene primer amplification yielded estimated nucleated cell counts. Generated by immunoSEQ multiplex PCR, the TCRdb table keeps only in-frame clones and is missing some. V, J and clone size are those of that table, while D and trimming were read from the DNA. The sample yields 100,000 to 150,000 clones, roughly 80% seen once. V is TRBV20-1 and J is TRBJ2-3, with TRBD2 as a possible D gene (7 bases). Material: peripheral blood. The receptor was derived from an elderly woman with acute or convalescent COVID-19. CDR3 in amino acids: CSASPRHREGGVRSTDTQYF. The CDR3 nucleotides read TGCAGTGCTAGTCCTCGACACAGGGAGGGGGGCGTGAGGAGCACAGATACGCAGTATTTT.